Listed below are T cell receptor beta chains from one sample, sequenced in a study of blood T cell repertoires in COVID-19. The assay was immunoSEQ multiplex PCR, and TCRdb's table has in-frame clones only and misses some. The sample lists fewer than 200,000 clones; around three quarters were seen once. Sequencing was performed on peripheral blood. The source is a man aged 65 to 79 with active or convalescent COVID-19. The CDR3 runs from the conserved cysteine through the conserved F or W. A D gene is named only where the DNA matches it firmly. Only some rows state a clone size, as once, few, many or a class for expanded clones.

j_call | v_call | d_call | clone_size | cdr3_aa | cdr3_nt
TRBJ1-2 | TRBV12-3/TRBV12-4 | - | - | CASVKGHYYGYTF | TGTGCTTCAGTTAAGGGACACTACTATGGCTACACCTTC
TRBJ2-7 | TRBV12-5 | - | once | CASGQKQGFSTYEQYF | TGTGCTAGTGGCCAAAAACAGGGTTTTTCTACCTACGAGCAGTACTTC
TRBJ2-3 | TRBV6-4 | - | once | CASSESGSTDTQYF | TGTGCCAGCAGTGAGAGCGGGAGCACAGATACGCAGTATTTT
TRBJ2-1 | TRBV29-1 | - | once | CSVGIRDPGSNEQFF | TGCAGCGTTGGGATCCGGGACCCCGGGAGCAATGAGCAGTTCTTC
TRBJ2-2 | TRBV2 | TRBD2 | - | CASSERLAGNTGELFF | TGTGCCAGCAGTGAAAGGCTAGCGGGGAACACCGGGGAGCTGTTTTTT
TRBJ1-2 | TRBV13 | TRBD1 | - | CASQAWDRDYGYTF | TGTGCCAGCCAAGCGTGGGACAGGGACTATGGCTACACCTTC
TRBJ2-5 | TRBV4-2 | TRBD2 | - | CASSQDLSAGVTGTQYF | TGTGCCAGCAGCCAAGATCTGAGTGCGGGGGTTACAGGGACCCAGTACTTC
TRBJ1-6 | TRBV19 | - | - | CASSDNREPPLHF | TGTGCCAGTAGTGACAACAGGGAACCACCCCTCCACTTT
TRBJ2-7 | TRBV2 | TRBD1 | - | CASRPGGTGSYEQYF | TGTGCCAGCAGGCCTGGAGGGACAGGGAGCTACGAGCAGTACTTC
TRBJ1-5 | TRBV6-1 | - | few | CASSGNGGAGSNQPQHF | TGTGCCAGCAGTGGGAATGGGGGCGCAGGTAGCAATCAGCCCCAGCATTTT
TRBJ1-2 | TRBV30 | - | - | CAWVGQHQYPSSSSGYTF | TGTGCCTGGGTCGGACAGCACCAATACCCATCTTCTTCGAGTGGCTACACCTTC
TRBJ2-6 | TRBV15 | - | - | CATSRGLTQPTSGANVLTF | TGTGCCACCAGCAGAGGCCTAACACAGCCCACCTCTGGGGCCAACGTCCTGACTTTC
TRBJ2-7 | TRBV3-1/TRBV3-2 | - | - | CASSQFTGGGEQYF | TGTGCCAGCAGCCAGTTCACAGGGGGGGGCGAGCAGTACTTC
TRBJ1-1 | TRBV6-6 | TRBD1 | - | CASSPLSPGTGGYTEAFF | TGTGCCAGCAGTCCACTCTCGCCCGGGACAGGGGGCTACACTGAAGCTTTCTTT
TRBJ1-1 | TRBV6-1 | TRBD1 | - | CASSEFYPGQGANTEAFF | TGTGCCAGCAGTGAATTTTATCCCGGACAGGGGGCGAACACTGAAGCTTTCTTT
TRBJ2-1 | TRBV9 | TRBD2 | - | CASSKAGGQVYEQFF | TGTGCCAGCAGCAAAGCGGGGGGGCAGGTTTATGAGCAGTTCTTC
TRBJ1-5 | TRBV28 | TRBD1 | - | CASLGNRGQPQHF | TGTGCCAGCCTAGGGAACAGGGGTCAGCCCCAGCATTTT
TRBJ1-1 | TRBV15 | - | once | CATSREVTGNTEAFF | TGTGCCACCAGCAGAGAGGTAACAGGAAACACTGAAGCTTTCTTT
TRBJ2-7 | TRBV2 | TRBD2 | - | CASSAVAGDGEQYF | TGTGCCAGCAGTGCGGTAGCGGGAGACGGCGAGCAGTACTTC
TRBJ2-2 | TRBV27 | - | - | CASSLEGGSISTGELFF | TGTGCCAGCAGTCTTGAGGGTGGGTCTATATCCACCGGGGAGCTGTTTTTT
TRBJ1-5 | TRBV18 | TRBD1 | once | CASPPSGQGGQPQHF | TGTGCCAGCCCCCCCTCGGGACAGGGAGGTCAGCCCCAGCATTTT
TRBJ1-4 | TRBV7-6 | - | - | CASSPSVTATNEKLFF | TGTGCCAGCAGCCCCTCAGTAACCGCAACTAATGAAAAACTGTTTTTT
TRBJ2-5 | TRBV2 | - | - | CARARGASETQYF | TGTGCCAGAGCACGGGGGGCCTCGGAGACCCAGTACTTC
TRBJ2-7 | TRBV18 | TRBD1 | - | CASSPLSGQGIYEQYF | TGTGCCAGCTCACCACTATCGGGACAGGGGATATACGAGCAGTACTTC
TRBJ1-6 | TRBV7-9 | TRBD1 | - | CASSLGQGSPLHF | TGTGCCAGCAGCTTAGGACAGGGATCACCCCTCCACTTT
TRBJ1-5 | TRBV2 | TRBD1 | - | CASSGGQGASNQPQHF | TGTGCCAGCAGTGGGGGACAGGGGGCGAGCAATCAGCCCCAGCATTTT
TRBJ2-5 | TRBV7-2 | - | few | CASSLLFEETQYF | TGTGCCAGCAGCTTACTGTTCGAAGAGACCCAGTACTTC
TRBJ1-1 | TRBV19 | TRBD1 | - | CASDDRGGTEAFF | TGTGCCAGCGACGACAGGGGCGGCACTGAAGCTTTCTTT
TRBJ2-7 | TRBV28 | - | - | CASSLYGNPGRYEQYF | TGTGCCAGCAGTTTATACGGGAATCCTGGGAGGTACGAGCAGTACTTC
TRBJ1-4 | TRBV5-1 | - | - | CASSMAHGGEKLFF | TGCGCCAGCAGTATGGCCCACGGCGGTGAAAAACTGTTTTTT
TRBJ2-3 | TRBV5-1 | - | - | CASSLVGRDSAQYF | TGCGCCAGCAGCTTGGTGGGGCGGGATAGTGCGCAGTATTTT
TRBJ1-3 | TRBV30 | - | - | CAWSVQGYGGNTIYF | TGTGCCTGGAGTGTACAGGGCTATGGAGGAAACACCATATATTTT
TRBJ2-5 | TRBV2 | TRBD1 | - | CASLTDRGETQYF | TGTGCCAGCCTAACGGACAGGGGGGAGACCCAGTACTTC
TRBJ2-3 | TRBV11-1 | - | - | CASNDEQGMQYF | TGTGCCAGCAACGACGAACAGGGAATGCAGTATTTT
TRBJ1-2 | TRBV16 | - | - | CASSQSPSIHGYTF | TGTGCCAGCAGCCAATCTCCGAGTATTCATGGCTACACCTTC
TRBJ1-2 | TRBV6-2/TRBV6-3 | - | - | CASSYGTANYGYTF | TGTGCCAGCAGTTACGGCACCGCTAACTATGGCTACACCTTC
TRBJ2-5 | TRBV18 | - | - | CASSPPGDQETQYF | TGTGCCAGCTCACCACCAGGGGACCAAGAGACCCAGTACTTC
TRBJ2-7 | TRBV27 | TRBD2 | once | CASTKGREGQVEQYF | TGTGCCAGCACCAAGGGGCGGGAGGGCCAGGTCGAGCAGTACTTC
TRBJ2-7 | TRBV7-2 | TRBD2 | once | CASSWTSGVNYEQYF | TGTGCCAGCAGCTGGACTAGCGGGGTAAACTACGAGCAGTACTTC
TRBJ2-7 | TRBV12-3/TRBV12-4 | - | once | CASSLVLHEQYF | TGTGCCAGCAGTTTAGTCCTCCACGAGCAGTACTTC
TRBJ2-7 | TRBV7-2 | TRBD2 | - | CASSSSGGGSYEQYF | TGTGCCAGCAGCTCTAGCGGGGGAGGTTCCTACGAGCAGTACTTC
TRBJ2-1 | TRBV5-1 | TRBD1 | - | CASSLVGTGDVPDEQFF | TGCGCCAGCAGCTTGGTGGGGACAGGGGACGTTCCGGATGAGCAGTTCTTC